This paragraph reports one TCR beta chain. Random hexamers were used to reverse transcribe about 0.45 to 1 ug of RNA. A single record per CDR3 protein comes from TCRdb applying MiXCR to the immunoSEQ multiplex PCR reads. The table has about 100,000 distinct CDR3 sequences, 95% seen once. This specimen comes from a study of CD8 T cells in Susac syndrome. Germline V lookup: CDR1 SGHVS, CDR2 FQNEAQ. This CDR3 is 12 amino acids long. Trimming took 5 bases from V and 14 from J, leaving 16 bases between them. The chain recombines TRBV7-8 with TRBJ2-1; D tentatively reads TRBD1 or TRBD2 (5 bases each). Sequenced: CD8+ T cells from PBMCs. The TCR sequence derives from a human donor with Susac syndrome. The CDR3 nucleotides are TGTGCCAGCAGCGCTGGGACGGCGAGGGAGTTCTTC. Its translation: CASSAGTAREFF.